This T cell receptor beta chain derives from a study of T cell changes during pregnancy in multiple sclerosis (dated by TCRdb to the late 2010s). General notes on the study: The study examined how the T cell repertoire changed over the course of pregnancy in women with multiple sclerosis.

In the case of this clone: The specificity of this receptor is unknown. Within one base of it there is no much larger clone, and no base qualities were kept.

Receptor libraries were prepared by the immunoSEQ multiplex PCR assay. TCRdb provides this immuneACCESS table in a form limited to in-frame rearrangements. Some clones are lacking; in checked studies, under half of them reflect an unresolved V gene, and why the rest are absent is not known. The sample table holds roughly 48,000 clones, of which nearly 95% were seen once. Together, the top ten hold over 0.45% of the sample. V and J lose 5 bases and 2 bases, and a span of 16 bases separates them. Looking up the germline V gene (reference sequence) yields CDR1 GTSNPN and CDR2 SVGIG. The CDR3 runs 14 residues from the cysteine to the phenylalanine. Only the CDR3 DNA is retained, 42 bases long and in frame from the first base.

This receptor chain uses TRBV30 and TRBJ2-7, with TRBD1 perhaps the D gene, on 6 matching bases. Here the sequenced sample was CD4+ T cells from peripheral blood mononuclear cells, taken in the first trimester of pregnancy. This TCR derives from a female donor with multiple sclerosis, enrolled in a pregnancy study. The nucleotides read TGTGCCTGGGTCGTGGGCAGGGGACCCTACGAGCAGTACTTC. Translation gives CAWVVGRGPYEQYF.